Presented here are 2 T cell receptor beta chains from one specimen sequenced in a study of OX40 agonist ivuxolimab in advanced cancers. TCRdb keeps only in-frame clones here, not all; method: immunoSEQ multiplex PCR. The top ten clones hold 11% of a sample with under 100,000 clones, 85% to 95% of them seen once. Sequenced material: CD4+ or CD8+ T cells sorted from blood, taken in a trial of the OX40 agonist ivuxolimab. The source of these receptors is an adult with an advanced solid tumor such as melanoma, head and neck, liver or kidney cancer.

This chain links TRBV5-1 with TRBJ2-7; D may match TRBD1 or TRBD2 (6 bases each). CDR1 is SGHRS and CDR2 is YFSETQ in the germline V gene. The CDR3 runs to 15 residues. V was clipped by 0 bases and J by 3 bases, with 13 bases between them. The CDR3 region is CASSLGRGGSYEQYF. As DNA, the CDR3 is TGCGCCAGCAGCTTGGGCAGGGGAGGTAGCTACGAGCAGTACTTC.

The CDR3 DNA is TGTGCCAGCAGCCCCTGGACTAGCGGAGATACGCAGTATTTT. Translating gives CASSPWTSGDTQYF. V and J are TRBV7-6 and TRBJ2-3; 10 bases align to TRBD2. The V and J ends lost 5 bases and 5 bases, in that order; junction bases with no gene match: 4. The CDR3 has 14 amino acids. Germline V gene sequence: CDR1 SGHVS, CDR2 FNYEAQ.